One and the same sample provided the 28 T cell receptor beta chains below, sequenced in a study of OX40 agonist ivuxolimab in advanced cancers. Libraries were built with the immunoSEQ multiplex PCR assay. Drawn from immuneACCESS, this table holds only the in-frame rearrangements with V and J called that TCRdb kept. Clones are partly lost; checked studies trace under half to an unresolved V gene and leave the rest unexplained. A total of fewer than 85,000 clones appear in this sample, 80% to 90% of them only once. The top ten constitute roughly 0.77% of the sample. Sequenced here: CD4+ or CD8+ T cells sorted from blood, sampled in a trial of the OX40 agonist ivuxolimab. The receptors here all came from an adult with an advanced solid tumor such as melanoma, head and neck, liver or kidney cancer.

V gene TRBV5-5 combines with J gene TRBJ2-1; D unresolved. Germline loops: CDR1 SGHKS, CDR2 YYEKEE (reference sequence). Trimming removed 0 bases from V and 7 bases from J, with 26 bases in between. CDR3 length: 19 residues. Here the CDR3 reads CASSLALLMVVPPGNEQFF. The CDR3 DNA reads TGTGCCAGCAGCTTGGCTCTCCTTATGGTAGTGCCCCCTGGGAATGAGCAGTTCTTC.

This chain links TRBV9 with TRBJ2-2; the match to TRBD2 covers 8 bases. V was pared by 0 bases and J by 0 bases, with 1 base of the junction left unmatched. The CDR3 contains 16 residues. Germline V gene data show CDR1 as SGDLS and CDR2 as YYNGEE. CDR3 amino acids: CASSVGLASNTGELFF. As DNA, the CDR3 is TGTGCCAGCAGCGTAGGACTAGCGTCGAACACCGGGGAGCTGTTTTTT.

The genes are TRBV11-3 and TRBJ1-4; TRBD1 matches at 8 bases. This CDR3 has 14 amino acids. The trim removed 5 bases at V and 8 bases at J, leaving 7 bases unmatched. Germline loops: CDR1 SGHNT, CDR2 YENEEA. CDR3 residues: CASSAQGALEKLFF. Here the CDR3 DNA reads TGTGCCAGCAGCGCCCAGGGGGCGTTGGAAAAACTGTTTTTT.

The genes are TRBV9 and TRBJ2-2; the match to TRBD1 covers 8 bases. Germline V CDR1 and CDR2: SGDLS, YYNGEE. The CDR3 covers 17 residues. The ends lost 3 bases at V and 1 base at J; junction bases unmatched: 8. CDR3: CASSGGSGTGNTGELFF. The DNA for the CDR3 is TGTGCCAGCAGCGGGGGTTCCGGGACAGGGAACACCGGGGAGCTGTTTTTT.

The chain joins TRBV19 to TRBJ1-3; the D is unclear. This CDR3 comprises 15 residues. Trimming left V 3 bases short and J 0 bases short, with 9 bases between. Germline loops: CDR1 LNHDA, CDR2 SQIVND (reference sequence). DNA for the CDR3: TGTGCCAGTAGTATGGGCGGGTTCTCTGGAAACACCATATATTTT. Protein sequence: CASSMGGFSGNTIYF. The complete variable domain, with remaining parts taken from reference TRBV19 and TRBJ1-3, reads DGGITQSPKYLFRKEGQNVTLSCEQNLNHDAMYWYRQDPGQGLRLIYYSQIVNDFQKGDIAEGYSVSREKKESFPLTVTSAQKNPTAFYLCASSMGGFSGNTIYFGEGSWLTVV.

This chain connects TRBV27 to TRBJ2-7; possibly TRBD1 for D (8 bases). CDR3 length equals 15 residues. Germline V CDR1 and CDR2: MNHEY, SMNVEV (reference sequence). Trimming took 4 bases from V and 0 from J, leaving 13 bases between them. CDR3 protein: CASSYHRGGSYEQYF. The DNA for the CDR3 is TGTGCCAGCAGTTATCACAGGGGGGGCTCCTACGAGCAGTACTTC.

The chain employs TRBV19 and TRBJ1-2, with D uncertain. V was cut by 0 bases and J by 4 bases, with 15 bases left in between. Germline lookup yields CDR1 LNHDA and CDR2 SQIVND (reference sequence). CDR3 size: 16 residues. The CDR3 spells CASSIDRNIRPYGYTF. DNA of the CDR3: TGTGCCAGTAGTATAGATCGTAACATCAGACCCTATGGCTACACCTTC.

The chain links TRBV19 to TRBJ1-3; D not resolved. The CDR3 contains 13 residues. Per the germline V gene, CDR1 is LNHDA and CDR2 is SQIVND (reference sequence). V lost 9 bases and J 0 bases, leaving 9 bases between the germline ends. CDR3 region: CASHRFSGNTIYF. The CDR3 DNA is TGTGCCAGCCATAGATTCTCTGGAAACACCATATATTTT.

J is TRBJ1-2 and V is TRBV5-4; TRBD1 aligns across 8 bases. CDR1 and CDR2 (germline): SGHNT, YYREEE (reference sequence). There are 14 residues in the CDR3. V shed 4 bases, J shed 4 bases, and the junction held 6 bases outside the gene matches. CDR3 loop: CASSQDRGTYGYTF. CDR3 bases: TGTGCCAGCAGCCAAGACAGGGGAACCTATGGCTACACCTTC.

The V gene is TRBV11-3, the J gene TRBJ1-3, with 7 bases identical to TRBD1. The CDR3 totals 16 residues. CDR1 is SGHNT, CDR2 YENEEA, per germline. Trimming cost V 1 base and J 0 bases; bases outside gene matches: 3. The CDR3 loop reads CASSLGGQNSGNTIYF. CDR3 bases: TGTGCCAGCAGCTTAGGGGGACAGAACTCTGGAAACACCATATATTTT.

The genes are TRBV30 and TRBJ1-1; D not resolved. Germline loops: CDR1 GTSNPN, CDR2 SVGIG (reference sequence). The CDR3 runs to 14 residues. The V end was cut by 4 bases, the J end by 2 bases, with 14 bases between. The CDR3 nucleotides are TGTGCCTGGAAGTTTGCAGCTTTTAACACTGAAGCTTTCTTT. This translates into CAWKFAAFNTEAFF.

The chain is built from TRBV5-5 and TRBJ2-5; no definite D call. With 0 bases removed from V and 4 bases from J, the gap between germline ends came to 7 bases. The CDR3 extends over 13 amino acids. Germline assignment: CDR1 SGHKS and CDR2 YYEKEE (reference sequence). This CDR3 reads CASSLASRETQYF. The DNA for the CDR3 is TGTGCCAGCAGCTTGGCCTCCAGAGAGACCCAGTACTTC. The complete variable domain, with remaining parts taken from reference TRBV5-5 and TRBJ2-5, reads DAGVTQSPTHLIKTRGQQVTLRCSPISGHKSVSWYQQVLGQGPQFIFQYYEKEERGRGNFPDRFSARQFPNYSSELNVNALLLGDSALYLCASSLASRETQYFGPGTRLLVL.

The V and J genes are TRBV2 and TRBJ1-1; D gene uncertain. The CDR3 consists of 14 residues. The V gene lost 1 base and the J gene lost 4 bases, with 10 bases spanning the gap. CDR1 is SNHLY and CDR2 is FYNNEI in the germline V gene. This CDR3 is CASSEVLVATEAFF. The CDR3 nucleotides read TGTGCCAGCAGTGAAGTGCTGGTTGCCACTGAAGCTTTCTTT. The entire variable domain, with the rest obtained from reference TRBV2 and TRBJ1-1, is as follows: EPEVTQTPSHQVTQMGQEVILRCVPISNHLYFYWYRQILGQKVEFLVSFYNNEISEKSEIFDDQFSVERPDGSNFTLKIRSTKLEDSAMYFCASSEVLVATEAFFGQGTRLTVV.

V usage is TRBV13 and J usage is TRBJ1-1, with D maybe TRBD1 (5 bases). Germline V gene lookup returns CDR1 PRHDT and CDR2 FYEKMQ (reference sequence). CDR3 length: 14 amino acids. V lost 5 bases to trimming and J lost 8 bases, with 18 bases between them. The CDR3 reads CASSRGRPVGEAFF. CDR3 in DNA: TGTGCCAGCAGCCGGGGACGCCCGGTTGGAGAAGCTTTCTTT.

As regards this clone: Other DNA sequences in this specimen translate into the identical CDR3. CDR3 loop: CASSVAADTQYF. For the CDR3, the DNA is TGTGCCAGCAGCGTAGCCGCAGATACGCAGTATTTT. V is TRBV9 and J is TRBJ2-3, with no clear D. The CDR3 runs to 12 residues. Trimming cost V 0 bases and J 4 bases, with 3 bases left between them. Germline V gene sequence: CDR1 SGDLS, CDR2 YYNGEE.

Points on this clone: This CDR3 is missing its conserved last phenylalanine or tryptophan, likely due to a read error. CDR3 loop: CASSSGGAGNTEAFL. CDR3 in DNA: TGTGCCAGCAGCTCGGGGGGGGCCGGGAACACTGAAGCTTTCCTT. The V call is TRBV7-8, the J call TRBJ1-1, with D possibly matching TRBD1 (6 bases). Between the trimmed V and J ends, which lost 4 bases and 1 base, there was a span of 13 bases. This CDR3 region has 15 residues. Germline loops: CDR1 SGHVS, CDR2 FQNEAQ.

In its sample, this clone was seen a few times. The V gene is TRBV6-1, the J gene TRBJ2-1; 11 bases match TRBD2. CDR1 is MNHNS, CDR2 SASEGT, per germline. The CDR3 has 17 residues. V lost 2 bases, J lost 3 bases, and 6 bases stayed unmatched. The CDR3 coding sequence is TGTGCCAGCAGTGAAACTACTAGCGGGAGAAACTACAATGAGCAGTTCTTC. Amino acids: CASSETTSGRNYNEQFF.

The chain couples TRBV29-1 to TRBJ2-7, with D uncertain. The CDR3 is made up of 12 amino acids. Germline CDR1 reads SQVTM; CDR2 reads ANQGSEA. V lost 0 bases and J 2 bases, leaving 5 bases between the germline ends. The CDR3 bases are TGCAGCGTTGAAGAGCCCACCTACGAGCAGTACTTC. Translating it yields CSVEEPTYEQYF.

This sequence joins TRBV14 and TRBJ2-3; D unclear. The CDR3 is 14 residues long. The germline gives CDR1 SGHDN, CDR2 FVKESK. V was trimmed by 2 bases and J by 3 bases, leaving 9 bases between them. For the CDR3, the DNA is TGTGCCAGCAGCCAATGGCATCAGACAGATACGCAGTATTTT. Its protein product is CASSQWHQTDTQYF.

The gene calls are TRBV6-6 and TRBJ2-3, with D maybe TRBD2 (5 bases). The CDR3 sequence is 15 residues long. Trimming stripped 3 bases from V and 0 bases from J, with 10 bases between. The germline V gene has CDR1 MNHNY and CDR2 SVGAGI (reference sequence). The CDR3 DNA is TGTGCCAGCAGTTATGGAGCGGTTAGCACAGATACGCAGTATTTT. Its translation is CASSYGAVSTDTQYF.

The CDR3 sequence is CAWSLIGREQYEQYF. CDR3 bases: TGTGCCTGGAGTTTAATAGGGAGGGAGCAGTACGAGCAGTACTTC. V usage is TRBV30 and J usage is TRBJ2-7; 7 bases are shared with TRBD2. V shed 2 bases, J shed 4 bases, and the junction held 11 bases outside the gene matches. Germline assignment: CDR1 GTSNPN and CDR2 SVGIG (reference sequence). CDR3 length: 15 residues.

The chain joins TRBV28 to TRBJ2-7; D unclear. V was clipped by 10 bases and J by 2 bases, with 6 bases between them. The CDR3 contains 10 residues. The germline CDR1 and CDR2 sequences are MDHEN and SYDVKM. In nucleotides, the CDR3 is TGTGCCACCGGTACCTACGAGCAGTACTTC. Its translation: CATGTYEQYF.

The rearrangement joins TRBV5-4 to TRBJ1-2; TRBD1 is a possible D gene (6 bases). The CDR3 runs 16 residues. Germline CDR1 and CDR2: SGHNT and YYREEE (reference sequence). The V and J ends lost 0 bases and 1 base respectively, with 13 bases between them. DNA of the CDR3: TGTGCCAGCAGCTTGGAGGCAGGGGCGTTTAACTATGGCTACACCTTC. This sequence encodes CASSLEAGAFNYGYTF.

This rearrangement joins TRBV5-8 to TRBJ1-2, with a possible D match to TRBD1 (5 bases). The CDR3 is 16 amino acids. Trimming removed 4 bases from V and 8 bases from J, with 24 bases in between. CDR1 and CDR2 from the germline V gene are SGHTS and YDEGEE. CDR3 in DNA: TGTGCCAGCAGCACGGGGACTATTTTACCGGCGATCGGCTACACCTTC. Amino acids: CASSTGTILPAIGYTF.

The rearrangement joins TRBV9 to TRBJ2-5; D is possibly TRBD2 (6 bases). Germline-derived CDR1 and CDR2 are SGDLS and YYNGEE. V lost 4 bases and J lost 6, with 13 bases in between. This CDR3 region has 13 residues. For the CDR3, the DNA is TGTGCCAGCAGCCCGGGGGTGGAAAAGACCCAGTACTTC. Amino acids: CASSPGVEKTQYF.

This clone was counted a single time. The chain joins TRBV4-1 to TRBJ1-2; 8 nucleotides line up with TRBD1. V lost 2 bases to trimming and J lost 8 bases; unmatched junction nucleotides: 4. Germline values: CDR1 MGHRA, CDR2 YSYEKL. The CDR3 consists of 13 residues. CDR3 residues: CASSQRQGFGYTF. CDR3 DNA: TGCGCCAGCAGCCAAAGACAGGGGTTCGGCTACACCTTC.

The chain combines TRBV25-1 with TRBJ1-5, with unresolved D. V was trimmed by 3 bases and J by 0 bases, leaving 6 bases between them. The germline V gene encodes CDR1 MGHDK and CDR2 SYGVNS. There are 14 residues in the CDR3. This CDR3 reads CASSENYSNQPQHF. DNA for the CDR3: TGTGCCAGCAGTGAGAATTATAGCAATCAGCCCCAGCATTTT.

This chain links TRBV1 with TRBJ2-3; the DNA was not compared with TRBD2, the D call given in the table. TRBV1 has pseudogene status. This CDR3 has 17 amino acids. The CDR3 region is CTSSQVNSGPLTDTQYF. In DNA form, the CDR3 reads TGCACCAGCAGCCAAGTCAATAGCGGACCTCTCACAGATACGCAGTATTTT.